This entry lists 2 T cell receptor beta chains sequenced from one sample in a study of cytomegalovirus exposure and HLA in healthy donors. The PCR contained 60 Vbeta and 13 Jbeta primers. The assay was immunoSEQ multiplex PCR, and TCRdb's table has in-frame clones only and misses some. The table lists over 75,000 clones, roughly four fifths of them singletons. The sample comprised PBMCs. Receptors originate from a woman between 18 and 29 years old in good health and CMV-seropositive.

The genes are TRBV7-9 and TRBJ1-6; D gene unclear. V was cut by 4 bases and J by 0 bases, with 10 bases left in between. CDR1 is SEHNR, CDR2 FQNEAQ, per germline (reference sequence). CDR3 length: 16 residues. The CDR3 loop reads CASSSSTSSYNSPLHF. The DNA of the CDR3 is TGTGCCAGCAGCTCCAGTACCAGCTCCTATAATTCACCCCTCCACTTT.

The chain carries TRBV19 and TRBJ2-2; a weak D match, TRBD2 (5 bases). Per germline, CDR1 LNHDA and CDR2 SQIVND (reference sequence). Between the trimmed V and J ends, which lost 8 bases and 6 bases, there was a span of 13 bases. This CDR3 is 13 amino acids long. For the CDR3, the DNA is TGTGCCAGTCGACGAGGGTACGCCGGGGAGCTGTTTTTT. Protein: CASRRGYAGELFF.